This TCR beta chain was profiled in a study of tumor-infiltrating lymphocytes in primary liver carcinoma. Study at large: Roughly 3.5 to 7.13 million productive TCRbeta reads came from each sample, comparable across tissue types.

V dropped 0 bases and J dropped 4; count of bases not matched to a gene: 12. CDR1 and CDR2 from the germline V gene are LGHNA and YSLEER. The CDR3 has 17 amino acids. Only a few counts were recorded for this clonotype. The template, approximately 500 ng total RNA, yielded TCR beta cDNA made with a constant-region primer. Modified slightly, ARM-PCR produced TCR beta libraries over three nested multiplex PCR rounds. PCR rounds one and two used TRBV1-TRBV30 forward primers with a C-beta reverse primer for 10 cycles each. TCRdb re-derived calls from the multiplex PCR reads in MiXCR, one entry per CDR3 protein. The repertoire holds 50,000 to 70,000 distinct CDR3 sequences, with around 64% as singletons. Co-extraction of RNA and DNA was performed on about 20-33 mg of unsorted bulk tissue.

J is TRBJ2-7 and V is TRBV4-3; 7 bases agree with TRBD1. The origin of this receptor is a man aged 35-49 years with primary liver carcinoma and hepatitis B virus infection. The sequenced material came from liver tumor tissue from sampling region 2. Subset given: tumor region T2, inferior pole. The CDR3 DNA follows: TGCGCCAGCAGCCAAGAAGCACCCGGGACAGAGCGGTACGAGCAGTACTTC. Residues: CASSQEAPGTERYEQYF.